Presented here are 18 T cell receptor beta chains from one specimen sequenced in a study of identical twins. TCRdb analysed the 5' RACE reads with MiXCR anew, one entry per CDR3 protein. The sample contains about 690,000 distinct CDR3 sequences, 21% of which appear only once. These records were also assigned to another study, of T cells expressing NK-cell markers.

Sequences were obtained from PBMCs. Receptor source: a woman between 18 and 29 years old in good health.

This clonotype came up many times. The chain couples TRBV11-3 to TRBJ1-2; D not resolved. Looked up from germline, CDR1 is SGHNT and CDR2 is YENEEA. The CDR3 has 14 residues. Between the trimmed V and J ends, which lost 1 base and 4 bases, there was a span of 10 bases. The CDR3 nucleotides are TGTGCCAGCAGCTTAGGTACAGCCCGCTATGGCTACACCTTC. It yields the protein CASSLGTARYGYTF.

V and J are TRBV7-8 and TRBJ2-2; D remains unclear. The germline CDR1 and CDR2 sequences are SGHVS and FQNEAQ. This CDR3 is 14 amino acids long. Trimming shortened V by 8 bases and J by 2 bases, and 12 bases separated the two germline ends. The CDR3 nucleotides are TGTGCCAGCCACGGAGAACTTAACACCGGGGAGCTGTTTTTT. Its translation is CASHGELNTGELFF.

This clonotype showed up many times. The chain combines TRBV7-6 with TRBJ2-1; the D is unclear. With 5 bases removed from V and 10 bases from J, the gap between germline ends came to 3 bases. The CDR3 spans 9 residues. Germline loops: CDR1 SGHVS, CDR2 FNYEAQ. In DNA, the CDR3 is TGTGCCAGCAGCCCAGAGCAGTTCTTC. Translating gives CASSPEQFF. The complete variable domain, with remaining parts taken from reference TRBV7-6 and TRBJ2-1, reads GAGVSQSPRYKVTKRGQDVALRCDPISGHVSLYWYRQALGQGPEFLTYFNYEAQQDKSGLPNDRFSAERPEGSISTLTIQRTEQRDSAMYRCASSPEQFFGPGTRLTVL.

The sample holds a few counts of this clonotype. The chain has TRBV12-3 or TRBV12-4 and TRBJ2-2; perhaps TRBD2 as D (5 bases). Trimming took off 7 bases at V and 0 bases at J, with 12 bases between the two ends. The CDR3 extends over 15 amino acids. CDR3 nucleotide sequence: TGTGCCAGCACCTTCGGAGGTCCGAACACCGGGGAGCTGTTTTTT. This sequence encodes CASTFGGPNTGELFF.

CDR3 in DNA: TGTGCCATCAGTGGAGGCGGGACAGGGAGGTACAATGAGCAGTTCTTC. It yields the protein CAISGGGTGRYNEQFF. The J gene is TRBJ2-1, the V gene TRBV10-3; 9 bases agree with TRBD1. The V segment lost 4 bases and the J segment 4 bases; nucleotides outside the gene matches: 8. Looked up from germline, CDR1 is ENHRY and CDR2 is SYGVKD. The CDR3 has 16 amino acids.

This rearrangement joins TRBV11-2 to TRBJ2-7; D remains unclear. Germline V CDR1 and CDR2: SGHAT, FQNNGV. This CDR3 is 12 amino acids long. V lost 3 bases and J lost 5, with 8 bases in between. The CDR3 protein is CASSFNQDEQYF. The CDR3 coding sequence is TGTGCCAGCAGCTTTAACCAAGACGAGCAGTACTTC.

The sample holds a few counts of this clonotype. This sequence joins TRBV10-3 and TRBJ2-7, with 7 bases matching TRBD1. The V and J ends lost 3 bases and 3 bases, in that order; junction bases with no gene match: 17. The CDR3 covers 18 residues. The germline V gene encodes CDR1 ENHRY and CDR2 SYGVKD. The CDR3 region has the DNA TGTGCCATCAGTGACCCCCGCCAAGAGGGACAGTCAGACTACGAGCAGTACTTC. Its protein product is CAISDPRQEGQSDYEQYF.

This clonotype was found many times. This chain links TRBV5-1 with TRBJ2-7; 8 nucleotides match TRBD2. The trim removed 9 bases at V and 4 bases at J, leaving 9 bases unmatched. The CDR3 consists of 13 residues. Germline values: CDR1 SGHRS, CDR2 YFSETQ. CDR3 coding DNA: TGCGCCACCTCAGGACCGGGAGGGTACGAGCAGTACTTC. It encodes CATSGPGGYEQYF.

In this sample, this clonotype turned up a few times. The chain is built from TRBV12-3 or TRBV12-4 and TRBJ1-5; D is undetermined. This CDR3 region has 12 residues. Trimming cost V 7 bases and J 6 bases, with 10 bases left between them. The CDR3: CASKIAGQPQHF. For the CDR3, the DNA is TGTGCCAGCAAGATAGCGGGTCAGCCCCAGCATTTT.

In its sample, this clonotype was seen a few times. The chain has TRBV6-6 and TRBJ2-7; D perhaps matches TRBD1 (7 bases). The CDR3 contains 13 residues. CDR1 is MNHNY, CDR2 SVGAGI, per germline (reference sequence). Trimming took off 9 bases at V and 3 bases at J, with 15 bases between the two ends. The CDR3 region is CASARGENYEQYF. CDR3 nucleotides: TGTGCCAGTGCCAGGGGGGAAAACTACGAGCAGTACTTC.

V is TRBV7-2 and J is TRBJ2-1; 7 nucleotides agree with TRBD2. With 2 bases clipped from V and 4 bases from J, the junction kept 8 bases outside the gene matches. The CDR3 is 16 amino acids. Germline V lookup: CDR1 SGHTA, CDR2 FQGNSA. The CDR3 DNA is TGTGCCAGCAGCTTACATATGAGCGGGGCTTACAATGAGCAGTTCTTC. Protein: CASSLHMSGAYNEQFF. The full variable domain, its missing parts supplied by reference TRBV7-2 and TRBJ2-1, is GAGVSQSPSNKVTEKGKDVELRCDPISGHTALYWYRQSLGQGLEFLIYFQGNSAPDKSGLPSDRFSAERTGGSVSTLTIQRTQQEDSAVYLCASSLHMSGAYNEQFFGPGTRLTVL.

The table lists this clonotype with many counts. The rearrangement uses TRBV20-1 and TRBJ2-3, with D possibly being TRBD2 (6 bases). CDR3 length: 14 amino acids. The germline V gene encodes CDR1 DFQATT and CDR2 SNEGSKA (reference sequence). Trimming took 3 bases from V and 0 from J, leaving 10 bases between them. CDR3 sequence (DNA): TGCAGTGCTAGGGTAGCGGAAAGCACAGATACGCAGTATTTT. It encodes CSARVAESTDTQYF.

The rearrangement links TRBV12-3 or TRBV12-4 to TRBJ2-1, with TRBD2 as a possible D gene (6 bases). Trimming took 2 bases from V and 10 from J, leaving 18 bases between them. CDR3 length: 15 residues. The chain's CDR3 is CASSLRGYSSYEQFF. Written as DNA, the CDR3 is TGTGCCAGCAGTTTACGGGGGTACTCTTCATACGAGCAGTTCTTC.

V is TRBV4-3 and J is TRBJ2-2; 10 positions agree with TRBD2. Per germline, CDR1 LGHNA and CDR2 YSLEER. V lost 0 bases to trimming and J lost 10 bases; unmatched junction nucleotides: 8. The CDR3 loop spans 16 amino acids. In DNA form, the CDR3 reads TGCGCCAGCAGCCAAGAGGCTAGCGGGAGTTGGGAGGAGCTGTTTTTT. Amino acid sequence: CASSQEASGSWEELFF.

This clonotype showed up many times. The rearrangement uses TRBV12-3 or TRBV12-4 and TRBJ2-3; no reliable D call. V shed 5 bases and J shed 4 bases, with 7 bases lying between them. The length of the CDR3 is 12 residues. This CDR3 is CASSASSDTQYF. The CDR3 nucleotides are TGTGCCAGCAGTGCCTCCTCAGATACGCAGTATTTT.

V gene TRBV19 combines with J gene TRBJ2-1; 8 bases match TRBD2. The germline V gene encodes CDR1 LNHDA and CDR2 SQIVND (reference sequence). This CDR3 is built from 16 residues. Trimming at V came to 3 bases and at J to 4 bases, leaving 8 bases not matched to a gene. The CDR3 region is CASSIQPGTRYNEQFF. The CDR3 DNA reads TGTGCCAGTAGTATTCAACCCGGGACTAGATACAATGAGCAGTTCTTC. The variable domain in full, completed from reference TRBV19 and TRBJ2-1, reads DGGITQSPKYLFRKEGQNVTLSCEQNLNHDAMYWYRQDPGQGLRLIYYSQIVNDFQKGDIAEGYSVSREKKESFPLTVTSAQKNPTAFYLCASSIQPGTRYNEQFFGPGTRLTVL.

The table lists this clonotype with a few counts. The chain uses TRBV9 and TRBJ2-1; D tentatively fits TRBD1 or TRBD2 (6 bases each). Trimming removed 0 bases at V and 8 bases at J, with 15 bases between. The CDR3 runs 15 residues. The germline V gene encodes CDR1 SGDLS and CDR2 YYNGEE. Here the CDR3 reads CASSVAMKRGDEQFF. In DNA form, the CDR3 reads TGTGCCAGCAGCGTAGCTATGAAAAGGGGGGATGAGCAGTTCTTC.

The V call is TRBV6-1, the J call TRBJ2-5; tentatively, D is TRBD2 (7 bases). The CDR3 has 15 residues. V lost 5 bases and J 5 bases, leaving 18 bases between the germline ends. CDR1 is MNHNS, CDR2 SASEGT, per germline. CDR3 bases: TGTGCCAGCAGTCGGATGGGGGGGCTGGGGGAGACCCAGTACTTC. Its protein is CASSRMGGLGETQYF.